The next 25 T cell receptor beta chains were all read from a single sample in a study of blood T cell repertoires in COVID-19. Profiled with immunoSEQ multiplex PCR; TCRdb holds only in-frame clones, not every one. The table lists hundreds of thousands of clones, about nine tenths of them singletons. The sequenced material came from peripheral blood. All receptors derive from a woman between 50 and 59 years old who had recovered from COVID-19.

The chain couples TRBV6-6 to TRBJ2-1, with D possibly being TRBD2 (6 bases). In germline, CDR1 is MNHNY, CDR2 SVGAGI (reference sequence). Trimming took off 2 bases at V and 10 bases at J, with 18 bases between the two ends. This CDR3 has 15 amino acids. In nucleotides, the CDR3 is TGTGCCAGCAGTTACGCGGGGCAGACGAGCCCGGAGCAGTTCTTC. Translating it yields CASSYAGQTSPEQFF.

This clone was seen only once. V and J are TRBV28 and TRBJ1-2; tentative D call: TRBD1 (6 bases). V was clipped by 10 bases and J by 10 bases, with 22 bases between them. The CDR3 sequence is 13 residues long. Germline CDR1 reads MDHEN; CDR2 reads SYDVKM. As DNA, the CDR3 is TGTGCCATCCAAGACAGGCCACGGGGTACCTACACCTTC. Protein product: CAIQDRPRGTYTF.

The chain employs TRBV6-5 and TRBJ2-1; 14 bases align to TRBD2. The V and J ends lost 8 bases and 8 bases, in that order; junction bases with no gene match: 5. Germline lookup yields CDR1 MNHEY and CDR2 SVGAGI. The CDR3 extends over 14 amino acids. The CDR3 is CASAGTSGSDEQFF. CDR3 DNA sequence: TGTGCCAGCGCCGGGACTAGCGGGAGCGATGAGCAGTTCTTC.

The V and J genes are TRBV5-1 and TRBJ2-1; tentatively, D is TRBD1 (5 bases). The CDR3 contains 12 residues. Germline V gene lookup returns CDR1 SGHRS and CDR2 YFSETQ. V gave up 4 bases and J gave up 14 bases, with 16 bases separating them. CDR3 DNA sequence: TGCGCCAGCAGCCAGCAAACAGGAAAAAAGTTCTTC. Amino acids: CASSQQTGKKFF. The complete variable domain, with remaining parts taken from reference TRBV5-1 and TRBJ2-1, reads KAGVTQTPRYLIKTRGQQVTLSCSPISGHRSVSWYQQTPGQGLQFLFEYFSETQRNKGNFPGRFSGRQFSNSRSEMNVSTLELGDSALYLCASSQQTGKKFFGPGTRLTVL.

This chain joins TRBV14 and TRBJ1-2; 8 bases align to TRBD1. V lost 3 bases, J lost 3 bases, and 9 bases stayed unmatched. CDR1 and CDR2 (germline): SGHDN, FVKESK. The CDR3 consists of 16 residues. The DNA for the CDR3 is TGTGCCAGCAGCCAGGTACGGGGACAGGTGGACTATGGCTACACCTTC. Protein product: CASSQVRGQVDYGYTF.

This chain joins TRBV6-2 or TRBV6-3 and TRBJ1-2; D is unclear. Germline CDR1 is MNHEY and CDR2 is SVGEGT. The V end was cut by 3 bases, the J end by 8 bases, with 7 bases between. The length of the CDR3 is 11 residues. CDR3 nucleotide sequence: TGTGCCAGCAGTTATGGGCGAGGCTACACCTTC. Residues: CASSYGRGYTF.

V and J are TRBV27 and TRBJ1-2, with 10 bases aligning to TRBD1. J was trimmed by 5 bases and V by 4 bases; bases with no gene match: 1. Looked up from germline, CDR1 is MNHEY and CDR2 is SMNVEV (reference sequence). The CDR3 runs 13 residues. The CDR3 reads CASSWDRGYGYTF. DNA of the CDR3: TGTGCCAGCAGTTGGGACAGGGGTTATGGCTACACCTTC.

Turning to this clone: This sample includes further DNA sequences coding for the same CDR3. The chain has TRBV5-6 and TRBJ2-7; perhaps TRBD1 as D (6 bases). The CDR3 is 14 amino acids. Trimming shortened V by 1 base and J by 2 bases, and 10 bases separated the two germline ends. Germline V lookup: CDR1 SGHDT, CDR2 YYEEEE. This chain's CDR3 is CASSLKDSTYEQYF. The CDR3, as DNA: TGTGCCAGCAGCTTGAAGGACAGTACCTACGAGCAGTACTTC.

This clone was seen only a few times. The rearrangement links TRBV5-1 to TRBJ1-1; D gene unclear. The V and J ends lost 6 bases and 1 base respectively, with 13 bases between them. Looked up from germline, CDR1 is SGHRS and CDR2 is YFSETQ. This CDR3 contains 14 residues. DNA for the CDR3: TGCGCCAGCATGCCCTCGGCGGGGAACACTGAAGCTTTCTTT. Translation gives CASMPSAGNTEAFF.

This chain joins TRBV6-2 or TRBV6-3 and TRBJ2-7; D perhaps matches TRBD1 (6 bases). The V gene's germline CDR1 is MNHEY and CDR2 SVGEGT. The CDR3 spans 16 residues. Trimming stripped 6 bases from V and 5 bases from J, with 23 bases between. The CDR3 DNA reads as TGTGCCAGCAGCCCCCTCTTTTCAGGGGCTAGGAACGAGCAGTACTTC. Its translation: CASSPLFSGARNEQYF.

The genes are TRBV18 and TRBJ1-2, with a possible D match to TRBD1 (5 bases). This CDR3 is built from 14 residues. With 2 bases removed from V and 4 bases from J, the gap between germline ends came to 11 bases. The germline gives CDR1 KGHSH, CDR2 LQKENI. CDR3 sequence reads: CASSPRGTGYGYTF. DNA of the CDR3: TGTGCCAGCTCACCAAGGGGTACAGGCTATGGCTACACCTTC.

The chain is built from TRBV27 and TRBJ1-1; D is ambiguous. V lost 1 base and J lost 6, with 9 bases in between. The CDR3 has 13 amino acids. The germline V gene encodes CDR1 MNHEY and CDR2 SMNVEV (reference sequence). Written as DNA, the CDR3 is TGTGCCAGCAGTTTATTTGGGAGCGCTGAAGCTTTCTTT. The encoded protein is CASSLFGSAEAFF.

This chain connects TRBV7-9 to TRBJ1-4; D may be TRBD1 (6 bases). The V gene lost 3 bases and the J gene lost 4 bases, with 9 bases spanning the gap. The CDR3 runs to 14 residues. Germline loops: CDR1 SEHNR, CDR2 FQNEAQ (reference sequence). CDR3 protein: CASSLGQRNEKLFF. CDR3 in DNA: TGTGCCAGCAGCTTGGGACAACGTAATGAAAAACTGTTTTTT.

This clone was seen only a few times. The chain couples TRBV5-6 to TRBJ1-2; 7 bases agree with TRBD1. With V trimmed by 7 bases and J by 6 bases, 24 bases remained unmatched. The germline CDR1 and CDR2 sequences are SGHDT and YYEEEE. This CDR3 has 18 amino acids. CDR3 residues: CASGSPLFGQAESDGYTF. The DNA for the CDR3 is TGTGCCAGCGGATCCCCTCTTTTTGGACAGGCAGAGTCCGATGGCTACACCTTC.

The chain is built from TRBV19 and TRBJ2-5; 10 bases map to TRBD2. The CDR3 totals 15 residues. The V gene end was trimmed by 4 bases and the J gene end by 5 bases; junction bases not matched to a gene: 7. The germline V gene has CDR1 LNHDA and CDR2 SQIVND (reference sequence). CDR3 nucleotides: TGTGCCAGTAGTAGGACTAGCGGAATTGTGGAGACCCAGTACTTC. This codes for CASSRTSGIVETQYF.

The CDR3 loop reads CATRQGVYEQYF. The CDR3 bases are TGTGCCACTCGACAGGGGGTCTACGAGCAGTACTTC. The chain links TRBV6-5 to TRBJ2-7, with TRBD1 matching 9 bases. Germline loops: CDR1 MNHEY, CDR2 SVGAGI. The V gene end was trimmed by 10 bases and the J gene end by 3 bases; junction bases not matched to a gene: 4. The CDR3 extends over 12 amino acids.

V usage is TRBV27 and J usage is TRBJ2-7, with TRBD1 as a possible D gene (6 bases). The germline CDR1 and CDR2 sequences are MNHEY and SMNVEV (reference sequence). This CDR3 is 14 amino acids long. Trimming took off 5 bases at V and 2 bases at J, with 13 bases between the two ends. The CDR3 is CASSPQGLTYEQYF. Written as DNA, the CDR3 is TGTGCCAGCAGTCCTCAGGGGCTGACCTACGAGCAGTACTTC.

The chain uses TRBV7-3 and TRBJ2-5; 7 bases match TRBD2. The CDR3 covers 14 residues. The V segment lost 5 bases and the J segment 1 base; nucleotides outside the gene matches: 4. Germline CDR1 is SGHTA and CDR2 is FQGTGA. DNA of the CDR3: TGTGCCAGCAGCCTAAGCGGGATCCAAGAGACCCAGTACTTC. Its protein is CASSLSGIQETQYF. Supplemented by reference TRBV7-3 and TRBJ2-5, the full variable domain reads GAGVSQTPSNKVTEKGKYVELRCDPISGHTALYWYRQSLGQGPEFLIYFQGTGAADDSGLPNDRFFAVRPEGSVSTLKIQRTERGDSAVYLCASSLSGIQETQYFGPGTRLLVL.

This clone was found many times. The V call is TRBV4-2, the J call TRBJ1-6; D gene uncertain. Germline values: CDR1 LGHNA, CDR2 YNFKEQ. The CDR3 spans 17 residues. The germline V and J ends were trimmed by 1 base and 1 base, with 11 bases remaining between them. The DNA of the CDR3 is TGTGCCAGCAGCCAAGGGAGGGTTGGGTCCTATAATTCACCCCTCCACTTT. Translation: CASSQGRVGSYNSPLHF.

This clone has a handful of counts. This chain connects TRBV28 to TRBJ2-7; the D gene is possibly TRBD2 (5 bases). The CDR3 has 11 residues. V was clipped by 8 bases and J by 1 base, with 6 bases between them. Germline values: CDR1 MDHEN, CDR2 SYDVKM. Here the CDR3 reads CASGRSYEQYF. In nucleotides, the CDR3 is TGTGCCAGCGGGAGATCCTACGAGCAGTACTTC. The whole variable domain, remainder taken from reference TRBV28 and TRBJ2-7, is DVKVTQSSRYLVKRTGEKVFLECVQDMDHENMFWYRQDPGLGLRLIYFSYDVKMKEKGDIPEGYSVSREKKERFSLILESASTNQTSMYLCASGRSYEQYFGPGTRLTVT.

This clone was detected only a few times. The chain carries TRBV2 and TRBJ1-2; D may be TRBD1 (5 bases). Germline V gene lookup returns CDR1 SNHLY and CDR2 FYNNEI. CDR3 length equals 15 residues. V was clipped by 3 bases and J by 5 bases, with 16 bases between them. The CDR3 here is CASSETLWGLYGYTF. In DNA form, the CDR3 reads TGTGCCAGCAGTGAGACTTTGTGGGGCCTTTATGGCTACACCTTC.

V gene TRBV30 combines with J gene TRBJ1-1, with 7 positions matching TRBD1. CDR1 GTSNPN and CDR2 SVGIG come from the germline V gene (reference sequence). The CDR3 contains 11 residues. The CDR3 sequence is CAFDRDAEAFF. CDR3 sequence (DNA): TGTGCTTTTGACAGGGACGCTGAAGCTTTCTTT.

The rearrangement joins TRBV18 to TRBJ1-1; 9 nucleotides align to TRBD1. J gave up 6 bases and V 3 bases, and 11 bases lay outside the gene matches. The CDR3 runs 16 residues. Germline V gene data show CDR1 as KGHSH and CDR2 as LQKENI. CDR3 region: CASSPLGQGRSAEAFF. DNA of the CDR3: TGTGCCAGCTCACCCTTAGGACAGGGGCGCTCTGCTGAAGCTTTCTTT.

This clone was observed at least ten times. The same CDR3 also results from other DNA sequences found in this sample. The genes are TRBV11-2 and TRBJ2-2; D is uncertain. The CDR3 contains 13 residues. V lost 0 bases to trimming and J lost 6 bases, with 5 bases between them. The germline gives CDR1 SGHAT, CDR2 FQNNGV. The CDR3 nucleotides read TGTGCCAGCAGCTTAGACAGATCCGGGGAGCTGTTTTTT. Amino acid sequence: CASSLDRSGELFF. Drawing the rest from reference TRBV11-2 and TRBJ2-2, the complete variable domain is EAGVAQSPRYKIIEKRQSVAFWCNPISGHATLYWYQQILGQGPKLLIQFQNNGVVDDSQLPKDRFSAERLKGVDSTLKIQPAKLEDSAVYLCASSLDRSGELFFGEGSRLTVL.

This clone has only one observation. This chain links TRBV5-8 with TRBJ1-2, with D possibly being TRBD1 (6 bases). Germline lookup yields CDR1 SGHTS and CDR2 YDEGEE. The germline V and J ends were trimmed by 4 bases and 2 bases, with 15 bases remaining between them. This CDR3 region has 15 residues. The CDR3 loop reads CASSQGTRWNYGYTF. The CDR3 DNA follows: TGTGCCAGCAGCCAGGGGACACGATGGAACTATGGCTACACCTTC.